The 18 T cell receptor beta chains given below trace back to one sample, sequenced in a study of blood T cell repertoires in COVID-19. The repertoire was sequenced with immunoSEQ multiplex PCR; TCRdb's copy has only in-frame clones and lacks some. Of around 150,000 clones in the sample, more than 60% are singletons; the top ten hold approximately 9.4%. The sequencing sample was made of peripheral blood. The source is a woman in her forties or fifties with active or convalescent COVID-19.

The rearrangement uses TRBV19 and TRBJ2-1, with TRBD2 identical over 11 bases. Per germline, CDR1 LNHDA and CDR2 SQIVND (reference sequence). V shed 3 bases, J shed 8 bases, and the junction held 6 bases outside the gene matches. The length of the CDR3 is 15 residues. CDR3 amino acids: CASSITSGSVDEQFF. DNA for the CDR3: TGTGCCAGTAGTATTACTAGCGGGAGTGTCGATGAGCAGTTCTTC.

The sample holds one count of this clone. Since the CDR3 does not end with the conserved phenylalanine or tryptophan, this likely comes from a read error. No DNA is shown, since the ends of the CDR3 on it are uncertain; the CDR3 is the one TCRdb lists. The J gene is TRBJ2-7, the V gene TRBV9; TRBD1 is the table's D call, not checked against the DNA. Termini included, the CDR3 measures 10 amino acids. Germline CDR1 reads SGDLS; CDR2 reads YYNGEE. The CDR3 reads CASSVAPTGE.

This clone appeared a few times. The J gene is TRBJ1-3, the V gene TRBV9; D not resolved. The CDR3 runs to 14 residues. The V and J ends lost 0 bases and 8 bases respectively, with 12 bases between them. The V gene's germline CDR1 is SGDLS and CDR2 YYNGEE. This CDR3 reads CASSVERGRDTIYF. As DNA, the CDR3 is TGTGCCAGCAGCGTAGAGCGGGGTCGAGACACCATATATTTT.

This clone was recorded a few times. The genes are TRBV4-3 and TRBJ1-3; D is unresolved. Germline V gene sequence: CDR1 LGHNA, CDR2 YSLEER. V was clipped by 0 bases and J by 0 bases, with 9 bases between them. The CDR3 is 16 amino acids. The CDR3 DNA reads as TGCGCCAGCAGCCAAGATTCAGTGATCTCTGGAAACACCATATATTTT. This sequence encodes CASSQDSVISGNTIYF.

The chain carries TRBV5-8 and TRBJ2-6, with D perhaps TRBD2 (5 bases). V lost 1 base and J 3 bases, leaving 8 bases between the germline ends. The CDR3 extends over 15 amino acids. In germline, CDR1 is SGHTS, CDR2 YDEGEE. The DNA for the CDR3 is TGTGCCAGCAGCTTGATCAGCGGTGGGGCCAACGTCCTGACTTTC. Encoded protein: CASSLISGGANVLTF.

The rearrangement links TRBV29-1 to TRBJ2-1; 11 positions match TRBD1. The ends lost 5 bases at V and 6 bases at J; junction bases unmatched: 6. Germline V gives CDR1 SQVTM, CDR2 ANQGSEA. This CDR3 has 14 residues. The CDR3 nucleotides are TGCAGCGTTAGACGGGACAGGGGGTTCAATGAGCAGTTCTTC. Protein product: CSVRRDRGFNEQFF.

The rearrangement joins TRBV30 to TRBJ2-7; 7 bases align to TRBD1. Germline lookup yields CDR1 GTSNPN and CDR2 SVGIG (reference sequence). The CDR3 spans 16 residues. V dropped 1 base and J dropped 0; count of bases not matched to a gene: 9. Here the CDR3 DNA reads TGTGCCTGGAGTGCAATACAGGGGAAGAGCTCCTACGAGCAGTACTTC. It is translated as CAWSAIQGKSSYEQYF.

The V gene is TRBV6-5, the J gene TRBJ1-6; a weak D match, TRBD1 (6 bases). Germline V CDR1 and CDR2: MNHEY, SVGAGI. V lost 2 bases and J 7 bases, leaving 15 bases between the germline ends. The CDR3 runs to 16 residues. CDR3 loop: CASSYRGGAGNSPLHF. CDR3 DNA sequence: TGTGCCAGCAGTTACCGGGGGGGGGCAGGGAATTCACCCCTCCACTTT.

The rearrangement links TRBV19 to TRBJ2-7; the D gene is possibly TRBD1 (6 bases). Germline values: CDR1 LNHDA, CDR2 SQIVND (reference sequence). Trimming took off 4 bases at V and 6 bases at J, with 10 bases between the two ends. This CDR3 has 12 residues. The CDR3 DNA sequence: TGTGCCAGTAGTAGCCCACAGGGCGAGCAGTACTTC. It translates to CASSSPQGEQYF.

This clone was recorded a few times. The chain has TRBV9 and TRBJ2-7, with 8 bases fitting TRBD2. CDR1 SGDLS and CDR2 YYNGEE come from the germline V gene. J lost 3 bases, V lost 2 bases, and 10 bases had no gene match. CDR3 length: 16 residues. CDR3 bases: TGTGCCAGCAGCGTCGGGAGCGGGAGCCCGATCTACGAGCAGTACTTC. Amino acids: CASSVGSGSPIYEQYF.

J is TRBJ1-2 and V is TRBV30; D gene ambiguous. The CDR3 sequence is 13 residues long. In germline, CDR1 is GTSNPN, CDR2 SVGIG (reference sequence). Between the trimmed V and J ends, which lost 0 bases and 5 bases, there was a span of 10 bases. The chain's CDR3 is CAWSVLTPYGYTF. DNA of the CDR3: TGTGCCTGGAGTGTCCTCACACCTTATGGCTACACCTTC.

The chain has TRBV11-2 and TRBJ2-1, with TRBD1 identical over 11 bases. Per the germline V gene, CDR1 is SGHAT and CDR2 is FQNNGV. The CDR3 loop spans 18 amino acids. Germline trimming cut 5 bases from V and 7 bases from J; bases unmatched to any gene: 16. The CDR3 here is CASSPPRWSGQGENEQFF. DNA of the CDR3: TGTGCCAGCAGCCCCCCCCGTTGGTCGGGACAGGGGGAAAATGAGCAGTTCTTC.

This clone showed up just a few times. The CDR3 sequence is CASSLGGTMSSYEQYF. CDR3 nucleotide sequence: TGTGCCAGCAGCTTAGGGGGGACTATGAGCTCCTACGAGCAGTACTTC. The chain carries TRBV7-2 and TRBJ2-7; TRBD2 matches 7 bases. The CDR3 totals 16 residues. V was pared by 1 base and J by 0 bases, with 6 bases of the junction left unmatched. The V gene's germline CDR1 is SGHTA and CDR2 FQGNSA.

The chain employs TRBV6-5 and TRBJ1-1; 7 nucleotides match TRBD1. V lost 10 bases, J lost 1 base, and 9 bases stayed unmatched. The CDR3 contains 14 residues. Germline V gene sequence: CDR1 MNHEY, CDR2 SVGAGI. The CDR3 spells CATKTGYKNTEAFF. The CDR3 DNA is TGTGCCACCAAGACAGGGTATAAGAACACTGAAGCTTTCTTT.

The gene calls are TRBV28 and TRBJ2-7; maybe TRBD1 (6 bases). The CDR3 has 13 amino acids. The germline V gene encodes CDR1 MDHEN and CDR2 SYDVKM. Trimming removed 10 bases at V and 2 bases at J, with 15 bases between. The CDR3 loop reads CATQRRDTYEQYF. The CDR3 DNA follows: TGTGCCACCCAGCGACGGGACACCTACGAGCAGTACTTC.

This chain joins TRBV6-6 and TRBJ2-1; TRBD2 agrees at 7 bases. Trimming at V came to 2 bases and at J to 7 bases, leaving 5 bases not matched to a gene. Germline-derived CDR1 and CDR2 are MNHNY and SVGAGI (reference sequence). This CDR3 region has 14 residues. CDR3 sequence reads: CASSYEGGKNEQFF. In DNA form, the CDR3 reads TGTGCCAGCAGTTACGAGGGAGGGAAAAATGAGCAGTTCTTC.

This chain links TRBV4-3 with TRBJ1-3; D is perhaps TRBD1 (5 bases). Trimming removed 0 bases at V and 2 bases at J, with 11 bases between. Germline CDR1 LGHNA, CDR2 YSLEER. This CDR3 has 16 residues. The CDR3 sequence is CASSQDGAGTGNTIYF. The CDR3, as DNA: TGCGCCAGCAGCCAAGATGGGGCAGGGACTGGAAACACCATATATTTT.

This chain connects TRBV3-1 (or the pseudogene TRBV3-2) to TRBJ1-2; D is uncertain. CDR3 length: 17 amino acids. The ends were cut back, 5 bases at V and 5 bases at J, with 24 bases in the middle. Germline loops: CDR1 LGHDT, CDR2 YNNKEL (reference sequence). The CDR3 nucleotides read TGTGCCAGCAGCGAGAGTAGCGAGGTCGACCCTTCGTATGGCTACACCTTC. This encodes CASSESSEVDPSYGYTF.